Listed here is a single T cell receptor beta chain. Adults of Caucasian background living in Nashville, Tennessee made up all donors. CD4+ cells were split into CD45RA+ naive and CD45RA-negative memory subsets. The assay was carried out at the deep level. Sequenced by immunoSEQ multiplex PCR; TCRdb stores in-frame clones only, minus some. The sample includes a few million clones, roughly 90% of them seen just once. This sample is drawn from a study of shared clonotypes between healthy human individuals. About the study: Plates per donor: three CD4 naive, three CD4 memory, two CD8 naive, one CD8 memory.

There are 17 residues in the CDR3. The germline gives CDR1 SGHAT, CDR2 FQNNGV. The junction had 6 bases not matched to a gene; V was cut back by 3 bases and J by 0 bases. This chain uses TRBV11-2 with TRBJ2-3; 10 bases agree with TRBD2. This clonotype was obtained from a man aged 18 to 29 in good health. Some clones in this sample may be carry-over from other donors' samples. The sample was naive CD4+ T cells from PBMCs. Subset of the sample: CD45RA+ positively selected. CDR3 sequence reads: CASSFPTTSGSTDTQYF. Here the CDR3 DNA reads TGTGCCAGCAGCTTCCCTACGACTAGCGGGAGCACAGATACGCAGTATTTT.